The rows below give T cell receptor beta chains drawn from one sample of a study of T cell repertoires in cytomegalovirus infection. One entry per CDR3 protein, called by TCRdb with MiXCR from the reads. The data contain fewer than 350,000 distinct CDR3 sequences, over 7.5% of them singletons. The specimen was PBMCs. All receptors come from a human donor in good health (CMV status not recorded). Some clones in this sample may be carry-over from other donors' samples. The CDR3 runs from the conserved cysteine through the conserved F or W. D genes are given only for firm matches. A row's size may be missing; if present it is once, few, many or a size class.

TRBJ2-7,.,TRBV11-2,.,CASRRPGGVYEQYF,TGTGCCAGCAGACGTCCGGGGGGCGTGTACGAGCAGTACTTC
TRBJ2-2,.,TRBV7-3,many,CASTPGRVGELFF,TGTGCCAGCACCCCAGGGCGAGTTGGGGAGCTGTTTTTT
TRBJ2-7,.,TRBV6-2/TRBV6-3,.,CASSWQGRGEQYF,TGTGCCAGCAGTTGGCAGGGTCGGGGCGAGCAGTACTTC
TRBJ1-1,.,TRBV7-6,many,CASSSPSGTNTEAFF,TGTGCCAGCAGCTCCCCTTCGGGGACGAACACTGAAGCTTTCTTT
TRBJ2-7,.,TRBV2,.,CASKEGEQYF,TGTGCCAGCAAAGAGGGCGAGCAGTACTTC
TRBJ2-5,.,TRBV7-6,many,CASSLVLETQYF,TGTGCCAGCAGCTTAGTACTGGAGACCCAGTACTTC
TRBJ1-4,.,TRBV20-1,few,CSARHGREKLFF,TGCAGTGCTAGACACGGCAGAGAAAAACTGTTTTTT
TRBJ1-5,.,TRBV20-1,.,CSAVTGTPNQPQHF,TGCAGTGCGGTTACGGGGACACCAAATCAGCCCCAGCATTTT
TRBJ1-1,TRBD1,TRBV19,many,CASRIGQGKAFF,TGTGCCAGTAGAATCGGACAGGGGAAAGCTTTCTTT
TRBJ1-2,.,TRBV27,many,CASSRLQESYGYTF,TGTGCCAGCAGCCGGCTACAGGAGAGCTATGGCTACACCTTC
TRBJ2-7,.,TRBV7-2,many,CASSFQLPYEQYF,TGTGCCAGCAGCTTCCAGCTCCCCTACGAGCAGTACTTC
TRBJ1-2,TRBD1,TRBV7-2,few,CASSLGPGEGAGGGYTF,TGTGCCAGCAGCTTAGGGCCTGGGGAGGGGGCGGGAGGTGGCTACACCTTC
TRBJ2-7,TRBD1,TRBV11-3,.,CASSSSRDRVDYEQYF,TGTGCCAGCAGCTCGTCCCGGGACAGGGTTGACTACGAGCAGTACTTC
TRBJ2-1,TRBD2,TRBV4-3,few,CASSLISGGGEQFF,TGCGCCAGCAGCCTCATTAGCGGGGGGGGTGAGCAGTTCTTC
TRBJ1-6,.,TRBV30,.,CAWSVQVLNSPLHF,TGTGCCTGGAGTGTTCAGGTTCTTAATTCACCCCTCCACTTT
TRBJ2-3,.,TRBV18,few,CASSPTDALWPDTQYF,TGTGCCAGCTCACCGACAGACGCATTGTGGCCAGATACGCAGTATTTT
TRBJ2-1,.,TRBV7-2,many,CASSPSYNEQFF,TGTGCCAGCAGCCCCTCCTACAATGAGCAGTTCTTC
TRBJ1-1,TRBD1,TRBV7-2,many,CASSPRRQGPEAFF,TGTGCCAGCAGCCCCCGTCGACAGGGGCCGGAAGCTTTCTTT
TRBJ2-1,TRBD2,TRBV7-3,few,CASSPQLAGINEQFF,TGTGCCAGCAGCCCTCAACTAGCGGGAATAAATGAGCAGTTCTTC
TRBJ2-3,.,TRBV7-8,many,CASSSRGVLRGTDTQYF,TGTGCCAGCAGTTCAAGAGGGGTGCTTAGGGGCACAGATACGCAGTATTTT
TRBJ1-1,.,TRBV7-8,many,CASSNDDTEAFF,TGTGCCAGCAGCAACGATGACACTGAAGCTTTCTTT
TRBJ2-4,.,TRBV7-9,.,CASSPTGQVENIQYF,TGTGCCAGCAGCCCGACGGGGCAGGTAGAAAACATTCAGTACTTC
TRBJ1-1,.,TRBV20-1,many,CSASMFGKGNTEAFF,TGCAGTGCTAGTATGTTCGGGAAAGGGAACACTGAAGCTTTCTTT
TRBJ2-4,.,TRBV12-3/TRBV12-4,.,CASWEGGNIQYF,TGTGCCAGCTGGGAGGGGGGAAACATTCAGTACTTC